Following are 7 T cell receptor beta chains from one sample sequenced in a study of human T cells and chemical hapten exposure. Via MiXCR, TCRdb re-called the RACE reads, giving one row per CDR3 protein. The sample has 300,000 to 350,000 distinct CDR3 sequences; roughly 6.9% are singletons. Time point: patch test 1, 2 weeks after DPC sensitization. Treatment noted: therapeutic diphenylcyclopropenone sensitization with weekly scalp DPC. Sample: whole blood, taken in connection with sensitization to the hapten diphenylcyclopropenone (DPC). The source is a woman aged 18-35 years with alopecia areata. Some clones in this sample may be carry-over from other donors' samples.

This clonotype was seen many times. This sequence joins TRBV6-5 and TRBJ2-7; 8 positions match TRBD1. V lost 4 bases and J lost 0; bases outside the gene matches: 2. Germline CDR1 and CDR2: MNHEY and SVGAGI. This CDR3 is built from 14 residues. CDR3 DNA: TGTGCCAGCAGTTCCGGGACAGGCTCCTACGAGCAGTACTTC. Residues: CASSSGTGSYEQYF.

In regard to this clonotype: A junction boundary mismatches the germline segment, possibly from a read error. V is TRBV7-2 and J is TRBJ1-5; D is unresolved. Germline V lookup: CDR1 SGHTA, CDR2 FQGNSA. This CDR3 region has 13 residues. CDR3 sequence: CASSLVGTGPRDF. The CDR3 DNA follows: TGTGCCAGCAGCTTAGTTGGTACCGGGCCCCGGGATTTT.

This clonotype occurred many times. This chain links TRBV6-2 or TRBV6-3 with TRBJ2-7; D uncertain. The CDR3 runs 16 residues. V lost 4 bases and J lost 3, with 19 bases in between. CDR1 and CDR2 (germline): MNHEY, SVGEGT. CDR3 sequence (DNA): TGTGCCAGCAGTTCCTTGGGAAGGACGGGTATCTACGAGCAGTACTTC. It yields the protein CASSSLGRTGIYEQYF.

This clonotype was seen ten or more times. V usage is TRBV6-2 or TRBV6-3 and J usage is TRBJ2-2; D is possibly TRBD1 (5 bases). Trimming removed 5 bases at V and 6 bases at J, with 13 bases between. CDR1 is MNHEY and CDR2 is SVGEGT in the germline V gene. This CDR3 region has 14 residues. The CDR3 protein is CASSTSRVAGELFF. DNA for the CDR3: TGTGCCAGCAGTACTTCCAGGGTTGCCGGGGAGCTGTTTTTT.

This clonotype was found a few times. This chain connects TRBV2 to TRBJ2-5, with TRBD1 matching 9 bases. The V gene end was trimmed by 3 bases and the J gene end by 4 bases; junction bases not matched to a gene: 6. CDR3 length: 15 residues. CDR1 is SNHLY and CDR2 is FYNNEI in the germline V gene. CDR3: CASSETGGGRETQYF. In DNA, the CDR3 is TGTGCCAGCAGTGAGACAGGGGGTGGGAGAGAGACCCAGTACTTC.

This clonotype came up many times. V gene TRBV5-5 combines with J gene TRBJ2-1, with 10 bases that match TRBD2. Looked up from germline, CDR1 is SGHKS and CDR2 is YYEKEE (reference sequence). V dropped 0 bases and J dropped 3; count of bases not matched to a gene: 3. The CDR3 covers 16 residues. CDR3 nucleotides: TGTGCCAGCAGCTTGGTGGGGACTAGCGTCTACAATGAGCAGTTCTTC. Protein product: CASSLVGTSVYNEQFF. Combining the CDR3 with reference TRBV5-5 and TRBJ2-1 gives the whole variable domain DAGVTQSPTHLIKTRGQQVTLRCSPISGHKSVSWYQQVLGQGPQFIFQYYEKEERGRGNFPDRFSARQFPNYSSELNVNALLLGDSALYLCASSLVGTSVYNEQFFGPGTRLTVL.

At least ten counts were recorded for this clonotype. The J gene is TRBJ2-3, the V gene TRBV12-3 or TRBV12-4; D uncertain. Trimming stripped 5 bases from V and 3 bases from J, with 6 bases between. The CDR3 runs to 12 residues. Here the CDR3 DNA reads TGTGCCAGCAGTCTTCTTACAGATACGCAGTATTTT. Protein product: CASSLLTDTQYF.